A selection of T cell receptor beta chains follows, all from one sample in a study of blood T cell repertoires in COVID-19. TCRdb keeps only in-frame clones here, not all; method: immunoSEQ multiplex PCR. The table lists approximately 290,000 clones, over 75% of them singletons, with 4.3% in the top ten. The sample comprised PBMCs or T cells enriched from blood (not recorded which). The receptor set was obtained from a woman in her 30s who had recovered from COVID-19. CDR3s include the opening cysteine and the closing phenylalanine or tryptophan. D genes are given only for firm matches. Clone size is given for some rows only: seen once, a few or many times, or a class if the clone is expanded.

J gene: TRBJ1-5; V gene: TRBV7-8; D gene: .; clone size: .; CDR3 protein: CASSFKSHSRGVNQPQHF; CDR3 DNA: TGTGCCAGCAGCTTTAAGTCGCATAGCAGGGGAGTCAATCAGCCCCAGCATTTT
J gene: TRBJ1-2; V gene: TRBV5-6; D gene: .; clone size: .; CDR3 protein: CASSFWSANWSGYTF; CDR3 DNA: TGTGCCAGCAGCTTCTGGTCAGCTAACTGGAGTGGCTACACCTTC
J gene: TRBJ2-7; V gene: TRBV28; D gene: .; clone size: .; CDR3 protein: CASSLFQAFLYYEQYF; CDR3 DNA: TGTGCCAGCAGTTTATTCCAGGCATTTCTTTACTACGAGCAGTACTTC
J gene: TRBJ2-1; V gene: TRBV4-1; D gene: TRBD2; clone size: .; CDR3 protein: CASSHGTSGGAYNEQFF; CDR3 DNA: TGCGCCAGCAGCCACGGGACTAGCGGGGGGGCCTACAATGAGCAGTTCTTC
J gene: TRBJ2-3; V gene: TRBV15; D gene: .; clone size: .; CDR3 protein: CATSRVFTNTQYF; CDR3 DNA: TGTGCCACCAGCAGAGTGTTCACAAATACGCAGTATTTT
J gene: TRBJ1-1; V gene: TRBV4-1; D gene: .; clone size: once; CDR3 protein: CASSQEWQEAFF; CDR3 DNA: TGCGCCAGCAGCCAAGAGTGGCAGGAAGCTTTCTTT
J gene: TRBJ1-5; V gene: TRBV6-5; D gene: .; clone size: .; CDR3 protein: CASIWGRASNQPQHF; CDR3 DNA: TGTGCCAGCATTTGGGGGCGTGCCAGCAATCAGCCCCAGCATTTT
J gene: TRBJ2-7; V gene: TRBV28; D gene: TRBD1; clone size: .; CDR3 protein: CASSFRTGRGDYEQYF; CDR3 DNA: TGTGCCAGCAGTTTTCGGACAGGCAGGGGAGACTACGAGCAGTACTTC
J gene: TRBJ1-1; V gene: TRBV9; D gene: .; clone size: .; CDR3 protein: CASSPPRGSAGNTEAFF; CDR3 DNA: TGTGCCAGCAGCCCTCCCCGAGGGTCCGCGGGAAACACTGAAGCTTTCTTT
J gene: TRBJ1-1; V gene: TRBV9; D gene: .; clone size: .; CDR3 protein: CASSEGGSTEAFF; CDR3 DNA: TGTGCCAGCAGCGAGGGGGGGAGCACTGAAGCTTTCTTT
J gene: TRBJ1-1; V gene: TRBV11-3; D gene: .; clone size: .; CDR3 protein: CASSLNRDTEAFF; CDR3 DNA: TGTGCCAGCAGTTTAAACAGGGACACTGAAGCTTTCTTT
J gene: TRBJ1-3; V gene: TRBV3-1/TRBV3-2; D gene: TRBD1; clone size: .; CDR3 protein: CASSHRGRLAGNTIYF; CDR3 DNA: TGTGCCAGCAGTCACAGGGGAAGACTCGCTGGAAACACCATATATTTT
J gene: TRBJ1-1; V gene: TRBV4-1; D gene: .; clone size: few; CDR3 protein: CASSSEGPEAFF; CDR3 DNA: TGCGCCAGCAGCTCGGAGGGCCCCGAAGCTTTCTTT
J gene: TRBJ2-7; V gene: TRBV5-1; D gene: .; clone size: .; CDR3 protein: CASSPRTAGEQYF; CDR3 DNA: TGCGCCAGCAGCCCACGGACAGCTGGCGAGCAGTACTTC
J gene: TRBJ2-2; V gene: TRBV16; D gene: .; clone size: .; CDR3 protein: CASSERATRTGELFF; CDR3 DNA: TGTGCCAGCAGCGAGAGAGCGACCCGAACCGGGGAGCTGTTTTTT
J gene: TRBJ2-3; V gene: TRBV28; D gene: .; clone size: .; CDR3 protein: CASREGSSTDTQYF; CDR3 DNA: TGTGCCAGCAGGGAGGGCAGTAGCACAGATACGCAGTATTTT
J gene: TRBJ1-5; V gene: TRBV29-1; D gene: TRBD1; clone size: .; CDR3 protein: CSTGEGDQPQHF; CDR3 DNA: TGCAGCACAGGGGAAGGGGATCAGCCCCAGCATTTT
J gene: TRBJ1-2; V gene: TRBV21-1; D gene: .; clone size: .; CDR3 protein: CASSKGDHYPNYGYTF; CDR3 DNA: TGTGCCAGCAGCAAAGGAGACCACTATCCTAACTATGGCTACACCTTC
J gene: TRBJ2-3; V gene: TRBV11-2; D gene: .; clone size: .; CDR3 protein: CASSLDQRPGSTDTQYF; CDR3 DNA: TGTGCCAGCAGCTTAGACCAGCGGCCGGGTAGCACAGATACGCAGTATTTT
J gene: TRBJ2-7; V gene: TRBV2; D gene: .; clone size: .; CDR3 protein: CASRVSGVLGDEQYF; CDR3 DNA: TGTGCCAGCAGGGTCTCAGGGGTTCTCGGCGACGAGCAGTACTTC
J gene: TRBJ1-5; V gene: TRBV12-3/TRBV12-4; D gene: .; clone size: .; CDR3 protein: CASSWTAEQPQHF; CDR3 DNA: TGTGCCAGCAGTTGGACAGCGGAGCAGCCCCAGCATTTT
J gene: TRBJ1-2; V gene: TRBV24-1; D gene: .; clone size: .; CDR3 protein: CATSDSPKSDRNYGYTF; CDR3 DNA: TGTGCCACCAGTGATTCCCCAAAGAGCGACAGGAACTATGGCTACACCTTC
J gene: TRBJ2-7; V gene: TRBV7-2; D gene: .; clone size: .; CDR3 protein: CASSSKFALSYEQYF; CDR3 DNA: TGTGCCAGCAGCTCCAAGTTTGCGCTATCCTACGAGCAGTACTTC
J gene: TRBJ2-2; V gene: TRBV29-1; D gene: TRBD1; clone size: .; CDR3 protein: CSVAKRQGGFGELFF; CDR3 DNA: TGCAGCGTTGCAAAAAGACAGGGGGGGTTCGGGGAGCTGTTTTTT
J gene: TRBJ2-1; V gene: TRBV28; D gene: TRBD2; clone size: .; CDR3 protein: CASSLFAGGPGNEQFF; CDR3 DNA: TGTGCCAGCAGTTTATTCGCGGGAGGGCCCGGCAATGAGCAGTTCTTC
J gene: TRBJ2-7; V gene: TRBV6-5; D gene: .; clone size: once; CDR3 protein: CASSYWKGYSYEQYF; CDR3 DNA: TGTGCCAGCAGTTACTGGAAGGGGTACTCCTACGAGCAGTACTTC
J gene: TRBJ1-2; V gene: TRBV3-1/TRBV3-2; D gene: .; clone size: .; CDR3 protein: CASSLRAQQVGYTF; CDR3 DNA: TGTGCCAGCAGCCTTAGAGCCCAACAGGTTGGCTACACCTTC
J gene: TRBJ1-3; V gene: TRBV7-9; D gene: .; clone size: .; CDR3 protein: CASSLVPHGNTIYF; CDR3 DNA: TGTGCCAGCAGCTTAGTTCCCCATGGAAACACCATATATTTT
J gene: TRBJ2-2; V gene: TRBV27; D gene: .; clone size: once; CDR3 protein: CASSIAGSPGELFF; CDR3 DNA: TGTGCCAGCAGTATCGCAGGGTCCCCCGGGGAGCTGTTTTTT
J gene: TRBJ2-3; V gene: TRBV25-1; D gene: .; clone size: .; CDR3 protein: CASSETADTQYF; CDR3 DNA: TGTGCCAGCAGTGAAACAGCAGATACGCAGTATTTT
J gene: TRBJ1-2; V gene: TRBV19; D gene: .; clone size: .; CDR3 protein: CASRGGAGGYTF; CDR3 DNA: TGTGCCAGTCGTGGAGGCGCGGGTGGCTACACCTTC
J gene: TRBJ2-7; V gene: TRBV6-5; D gene: .; clone size: .; CDR3 protein: CASSRSGVIYEQYF; CDR3 DNA: TGTGCCAGCAGTCGAAGCGGCGTTATCTACGAGCAGTACTTC